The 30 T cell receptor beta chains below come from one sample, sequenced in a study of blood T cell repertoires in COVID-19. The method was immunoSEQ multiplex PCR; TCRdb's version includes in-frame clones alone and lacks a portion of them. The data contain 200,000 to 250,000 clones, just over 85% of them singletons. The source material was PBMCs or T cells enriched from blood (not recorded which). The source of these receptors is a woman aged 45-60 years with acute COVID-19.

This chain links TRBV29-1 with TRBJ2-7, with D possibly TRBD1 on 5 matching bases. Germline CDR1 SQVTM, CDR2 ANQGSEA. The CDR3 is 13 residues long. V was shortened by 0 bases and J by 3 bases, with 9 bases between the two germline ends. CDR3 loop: CSVEDQGGYEQYF. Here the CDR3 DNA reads TGCAGCGTTGAAGATCAGGGCGGCTACGAGCAGTACTTC.

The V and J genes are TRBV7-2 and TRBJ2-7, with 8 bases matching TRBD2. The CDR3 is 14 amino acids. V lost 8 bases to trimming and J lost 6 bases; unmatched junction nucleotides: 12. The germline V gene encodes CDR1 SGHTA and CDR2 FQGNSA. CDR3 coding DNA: TGTGCCAGCGGTTCAAGGCTAGCGGGTTCCGAGCAGTACTTC. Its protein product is CASGSRLAGSEQYF. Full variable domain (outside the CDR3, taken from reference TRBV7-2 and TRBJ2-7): GAGVSQSPSNKVTEKGKDVELRCDPISGHTALYWYRQSLGQGLEFLIYFQGNSAPDKSGLPSDRFSAERTGGSVSTLTIQRTQQEDSAVYLCASGSRLAGSEQYFGPGTRLTVT.

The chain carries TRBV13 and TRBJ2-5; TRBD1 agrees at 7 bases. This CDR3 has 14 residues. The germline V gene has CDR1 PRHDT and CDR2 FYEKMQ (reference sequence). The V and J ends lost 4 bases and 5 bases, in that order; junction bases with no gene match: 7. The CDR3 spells CASSSRQGVETQYF. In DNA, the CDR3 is TGTGCCAGCAGCTCCCGACAGGGCGTGGAGACCCAGTACTTC.

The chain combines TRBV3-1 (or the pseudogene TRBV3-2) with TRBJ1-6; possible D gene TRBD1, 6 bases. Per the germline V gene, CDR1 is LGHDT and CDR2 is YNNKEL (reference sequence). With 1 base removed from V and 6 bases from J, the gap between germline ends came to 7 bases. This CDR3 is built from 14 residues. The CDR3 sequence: CASSQGTVNSPLHF. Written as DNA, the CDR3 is TGTGCCAGCAGCCAAGGGACAGTTAATTCACCCCTCCACTTT.

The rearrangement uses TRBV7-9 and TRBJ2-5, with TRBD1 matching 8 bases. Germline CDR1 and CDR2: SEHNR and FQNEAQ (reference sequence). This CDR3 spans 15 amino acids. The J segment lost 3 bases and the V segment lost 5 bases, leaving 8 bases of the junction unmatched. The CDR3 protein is CASSRPTGQEETQYF. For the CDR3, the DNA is TGTGCCAGCAGCCGACCCACGGGACAGGAAGAGACCCAGTACTTC.

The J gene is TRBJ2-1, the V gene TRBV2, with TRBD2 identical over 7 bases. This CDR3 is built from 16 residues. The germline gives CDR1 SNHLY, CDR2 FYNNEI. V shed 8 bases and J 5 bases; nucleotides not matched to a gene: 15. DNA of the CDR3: TGTGCCAGCCAGGCCCAGTTAGTAGCGGGCCACAATGAGCAGTTCTTC. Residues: CASQAQLVAGHNEQFF.

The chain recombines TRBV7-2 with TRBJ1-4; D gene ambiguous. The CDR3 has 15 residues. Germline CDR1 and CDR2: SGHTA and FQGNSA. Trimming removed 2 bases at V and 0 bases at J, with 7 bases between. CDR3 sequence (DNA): TGTGCCAGCAGCTTATTAACGGCAACTAATGAAAAACTGTTTTTT. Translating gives CASSLLTATNEKLFF.

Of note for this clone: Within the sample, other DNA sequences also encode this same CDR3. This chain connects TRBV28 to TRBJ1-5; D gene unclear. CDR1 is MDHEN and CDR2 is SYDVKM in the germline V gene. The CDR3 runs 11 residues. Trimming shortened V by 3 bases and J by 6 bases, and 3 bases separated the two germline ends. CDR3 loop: CASSFGQPQHF. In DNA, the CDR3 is TGTGCCAGCAGTTTCGGTCAGCCCCAGCATTTT.

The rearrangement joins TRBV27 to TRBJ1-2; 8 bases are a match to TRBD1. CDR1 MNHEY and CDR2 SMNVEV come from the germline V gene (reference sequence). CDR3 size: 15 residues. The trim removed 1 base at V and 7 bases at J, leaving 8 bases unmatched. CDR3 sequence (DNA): TGTGCCAGCAGTTTATTTGAGACAGGGGTTACTGGCTACACCTTC. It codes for CASSLFETGVTGYTF.

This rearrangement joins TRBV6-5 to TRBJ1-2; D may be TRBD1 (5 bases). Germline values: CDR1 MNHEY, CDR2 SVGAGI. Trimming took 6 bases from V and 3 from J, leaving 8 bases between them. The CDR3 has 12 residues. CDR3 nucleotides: TGTGCCAGCAGACAGGCCCACTATGGCTACACCTTC. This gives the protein CASRQAHYGYTF.

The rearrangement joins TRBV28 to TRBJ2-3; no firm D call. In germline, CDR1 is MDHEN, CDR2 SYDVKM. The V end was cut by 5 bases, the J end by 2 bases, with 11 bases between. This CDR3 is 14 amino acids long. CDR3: CASSPTRSTDTQYF. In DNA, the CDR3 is TGTGCCAGCAGTCCGACCAGGTCCACAGATACGCAGTATTTT.

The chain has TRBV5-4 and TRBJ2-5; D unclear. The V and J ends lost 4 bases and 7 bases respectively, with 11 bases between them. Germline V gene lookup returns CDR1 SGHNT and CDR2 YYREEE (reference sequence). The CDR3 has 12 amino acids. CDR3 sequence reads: CASSPGVGTQYF. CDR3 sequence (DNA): TGTGCCAGCAGCCCGGGTGTGGGGACCCAGTACTTC.

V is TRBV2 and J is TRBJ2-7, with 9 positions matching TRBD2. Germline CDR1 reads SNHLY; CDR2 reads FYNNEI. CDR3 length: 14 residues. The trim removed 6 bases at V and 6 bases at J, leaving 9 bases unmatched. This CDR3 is CASRQSGRSGEQYF. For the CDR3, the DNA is TGTGCCAGCAGGCAGAGCGGGAGGAGCGGCGAGCAGTACTTC.

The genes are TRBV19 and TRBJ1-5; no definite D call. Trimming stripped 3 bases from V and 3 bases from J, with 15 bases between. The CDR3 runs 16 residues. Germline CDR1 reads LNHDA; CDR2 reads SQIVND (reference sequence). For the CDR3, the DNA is TGTGCCAGTAGTATCGAGGGTACACAGCTCAATCAGCCCCAGCATTTT. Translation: CASSIEGTQLNQPQHF. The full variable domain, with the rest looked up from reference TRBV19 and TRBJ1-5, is DGGITQSPKYLFRKEGQNVTLSCEQNLNHDAMYWYRQDPGQGLRLIYYSQIVNDFQKGDIAEGYSVSREKKESFPLTVTSAQKNPTAFYLCASSIEGTQLNQPQHFGDGTRLSIL.

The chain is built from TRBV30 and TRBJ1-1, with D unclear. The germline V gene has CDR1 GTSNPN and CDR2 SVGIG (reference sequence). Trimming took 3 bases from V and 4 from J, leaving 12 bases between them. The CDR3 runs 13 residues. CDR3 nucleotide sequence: TGTGCCTGGAGGGTACCTTTGCGCACTGAAGCTTTCTTT. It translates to CAWRVPLRTEAFF.

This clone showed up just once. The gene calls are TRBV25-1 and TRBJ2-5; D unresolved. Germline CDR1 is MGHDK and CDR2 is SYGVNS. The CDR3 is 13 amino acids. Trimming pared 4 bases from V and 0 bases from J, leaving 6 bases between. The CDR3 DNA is TGTGCCAGCAGTGTCCCGTACCAAGAGACCCAGTACTTC. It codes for CASSVPYQETQYF.

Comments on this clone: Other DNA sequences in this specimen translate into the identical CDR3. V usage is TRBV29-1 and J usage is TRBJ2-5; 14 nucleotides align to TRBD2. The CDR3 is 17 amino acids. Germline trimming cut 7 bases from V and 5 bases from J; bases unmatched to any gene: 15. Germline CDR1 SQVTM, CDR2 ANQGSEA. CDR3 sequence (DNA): TGCAGCGGTACAGGGGGACTAGCGGGAGTTTTAGGGGAGACCCAGTACTTC. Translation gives CSGTGGLAGVLGETQYF.

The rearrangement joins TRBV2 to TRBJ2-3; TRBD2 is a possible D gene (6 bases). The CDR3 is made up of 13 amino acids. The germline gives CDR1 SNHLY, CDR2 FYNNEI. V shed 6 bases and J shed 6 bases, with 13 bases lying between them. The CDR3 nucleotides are TGTGCCAGCAGGAGGGACTTCGGGGATACGCAGTATTTT. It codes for CASRRDFGDTQYF.

CDR3 bases: TGTGCCAGCAGCTTGGTGGGACAGGACGTCTACGAGCAGTACTTC. Amino acids: CASSLVGQDVYEQYF. The chain has TRBV5-5 and TRBJ2-7; TRBD1 agrees at 8 bases. The CDR3 is 15 residues long. J was trimmed by 3 bases and V by 0 bases; bases with no gene match: 5. Germline CDR1 SGHKS, CDR2 YYEKEE (reference sequence).

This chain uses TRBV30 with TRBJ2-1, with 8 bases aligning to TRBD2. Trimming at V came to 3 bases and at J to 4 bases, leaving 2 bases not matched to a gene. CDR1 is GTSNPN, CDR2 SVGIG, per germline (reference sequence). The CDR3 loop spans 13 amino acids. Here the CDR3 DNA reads TGTGCCTGGAGACTAGCGGCTTACAATGAGCAGTTCTTC. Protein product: CAWRLAAYNEQFF. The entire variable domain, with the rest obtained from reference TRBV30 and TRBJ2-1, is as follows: SQTIHQWPATLVQPVGSPLSLECTVEGTSNPNLYWYRQAAGRGLQLLFYSVGIGQISSEVPQNLSASRPQDRQFILSSKKLLLSDSGFYLCAWRLAAYNEQFFGPGTRLTVL.

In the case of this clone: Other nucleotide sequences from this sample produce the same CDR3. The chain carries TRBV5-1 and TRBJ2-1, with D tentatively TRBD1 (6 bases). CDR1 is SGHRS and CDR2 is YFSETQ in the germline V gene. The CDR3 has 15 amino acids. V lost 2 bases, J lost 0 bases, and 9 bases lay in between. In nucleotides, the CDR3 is TGCGCCAGCAGCTTAGGGGGTAGCTCCTACAATGAGCAGTTCTTC. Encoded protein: CASSLGGSSYNEQFF.

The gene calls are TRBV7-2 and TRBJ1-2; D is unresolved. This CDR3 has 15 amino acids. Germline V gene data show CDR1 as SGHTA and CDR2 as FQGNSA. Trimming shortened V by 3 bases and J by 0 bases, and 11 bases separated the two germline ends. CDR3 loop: CASSFKFGANYGYTF. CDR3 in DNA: TGTGCCAGCAGCTTTAAGTTCGGGGCTAACTATGGCTACACCTTC. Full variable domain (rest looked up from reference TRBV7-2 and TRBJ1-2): GAGVSQSPSNKVTEKGKDVELRCDPISGHTALYWYRQSLGQGLEFLIYFQGNSAPDKSGLPSDRFSAERTGGSVSTLTIQRTQQEDSAVYLCASSFKFGANYGYTFGSGTRLTVV.

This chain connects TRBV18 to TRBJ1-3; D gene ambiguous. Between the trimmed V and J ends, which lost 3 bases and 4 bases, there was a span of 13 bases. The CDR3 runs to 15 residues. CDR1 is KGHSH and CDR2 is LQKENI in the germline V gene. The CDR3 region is CASSPPGNLGNTIYF. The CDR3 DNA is TGTGCCAGCTCACCGCCGGGGAACCTAGGAAACACCATATATTTT.

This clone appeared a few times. In DNA form, the CDR3 reads TGCGCCAGCAGCTTACGGTATAACAGGAACACCGGGGAGCTGTTTTTT. This encodes CASSLRYNRNTGELFF. V is TRBV5-1 and J is TRBJ2-2; D gene ambiguous. Germline V CDR1 and CDR2: SGHRS, YFSETQ. This CDR3 is built from 16 residues. Trimming stripped 2 bases from V and 1 base from J, with 12 bases between.

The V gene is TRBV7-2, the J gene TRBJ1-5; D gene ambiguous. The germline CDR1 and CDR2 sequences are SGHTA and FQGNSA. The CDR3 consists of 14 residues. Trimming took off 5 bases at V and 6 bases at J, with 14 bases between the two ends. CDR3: CASSRAGGSQPQHF. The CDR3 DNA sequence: TGTGCCAGCAGCCGTGCAGGTGGGTCTCAGCCCCAGCATTTT.

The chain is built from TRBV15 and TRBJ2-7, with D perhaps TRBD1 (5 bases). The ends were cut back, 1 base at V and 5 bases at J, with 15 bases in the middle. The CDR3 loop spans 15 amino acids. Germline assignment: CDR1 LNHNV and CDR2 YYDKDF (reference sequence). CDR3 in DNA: TGTGCCACCAGCAGAGTTGGGGAAGGGGTCAACGAGCAGTACTTC. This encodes CATSRVGEGVNEQYF.

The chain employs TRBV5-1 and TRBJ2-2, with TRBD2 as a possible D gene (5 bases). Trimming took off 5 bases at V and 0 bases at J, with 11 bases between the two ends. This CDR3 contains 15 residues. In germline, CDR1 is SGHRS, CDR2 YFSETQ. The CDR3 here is CASSRSAANTGELFF. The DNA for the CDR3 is TGCGCCAGCAGTCGTTCAGCGGCGAACACCGGGGAGCTGTTTTTT.

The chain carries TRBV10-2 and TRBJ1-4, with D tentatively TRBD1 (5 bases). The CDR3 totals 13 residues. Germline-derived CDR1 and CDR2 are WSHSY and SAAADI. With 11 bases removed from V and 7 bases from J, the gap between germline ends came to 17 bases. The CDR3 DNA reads TGCGCCGCAGGGCGGGGGTTGGGTGAAAAACTGTTTTTT. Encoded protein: CAAGRGLGEKLFF.

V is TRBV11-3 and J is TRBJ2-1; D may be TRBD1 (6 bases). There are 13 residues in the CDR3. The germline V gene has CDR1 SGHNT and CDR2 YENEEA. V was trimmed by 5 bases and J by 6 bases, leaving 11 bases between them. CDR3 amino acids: CASSTGTPNEQFF. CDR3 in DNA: TGTGCCAGCAGCACAGGGACCCCCAATGAGCAGTTCTTC.

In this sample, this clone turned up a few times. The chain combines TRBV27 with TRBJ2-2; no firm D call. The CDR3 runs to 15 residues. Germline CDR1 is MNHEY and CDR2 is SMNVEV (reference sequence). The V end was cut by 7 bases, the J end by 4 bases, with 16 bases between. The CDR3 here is CASNLEESGTGELFF. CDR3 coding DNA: TGTGCCAGCAATCTTGAGGAATCCGGCACCGGGGAGCTGTTTTTT.